One sample yielded the 11 T cell receptor beta chains listed below, sequenced in a study of T cells in Graves' hyperthyroidism and ophthalmopathy. The TCR beta CDR3 regions underwent amplification using RNA transcripts as the source. Researchers ran a first-round RT-PCR on the TCR CDR3 using the HTBI primer set. TCRdb redid the calling of the multiplex PCR reads with MiXCR, one entry per CDR3 protein. The profile shows hundreds of thousands of distinct CDR3 sequences, 35% to 55% of them singletons. Sequencing was performed on peripheral blood or thyroid tissue (not recorded which). The receptors shown here come from a woman aged 18-35 years with Graves' hyperthyroidism.

This clonotype has at least ten counts. The chain is built from TRBV29-1 and TRBJ1-2, with 7 positions matching TRBD1. J was trimmed by 8 bases and V by 6 bases; bases with no gene match: 18. Germline CDR1 is SQVTM and CDR2 is ANQGSEA. The CDR3 length is 15 residues. CDR3 sequence (DNA): TGCAGCGTCGACCAAACAGGGGAGCGGCTTGGGGGCTACACCTTC. Protein: CSVDQTGERLGGYTF. The full variable domain, its missing parts supplied by reference TRBV29-1 and TRBJ1-2, is SAVISQKPSRDICQRGTSLTIQCQVDSQVTMMFWYRQQPGQSLTLIATANQGSEATYESGFVIDKFPISRPNLTFSTLTVSNMSPEDSSIYLCSVDQTGERLGGYTFGSGTRLTVV.

Of note for this clonotype: The CDR3 end shows no conserved phenylalanine or tryptophan, and so a read error is likely. Because the CDR3's place on the DNA is in doubt, the DNA is left out and the CDR3 is given as listed by TCRdb. The chain links TRBV6-6 to TRBJ2-5; TRBD2, the table's D call, was not compared with the DNA. Inclusive of both ends, the CDR3 amounts to 15 amino acids. CDR1 MNHNY and CDR2 SVGAGI come from the germline V gene (reference sequence). CDR3 sequence reads: CASSLADGRGYTFGS.

A note on this clonotype: A much larger clone is a single base away; this may be a read error. CDR3 region: CATSEGGQAEASF. The CDR3 nucleotides read TGTGCCACCAGTGAAGGGGGCCAGGCTGAAGCTTCCTTT. The rearrangement joins TRBV24-1 to TRBJ1-1, with 7 nucleotides matching TRBD1. Germline V CDR1 and CDR2: KGHDR, SFDVKD. The CDR3 has 13 amino acids.

The chain joins TRBV24-1 to TRBJ2-7, with TRBD2 matching 8 bases. CDR1 KGHDR and CDR2 SFDVKD come from the germline V gene. The CDR3 length is 17 residues. J was trimmed by 7 bases and V by 4 bases; bases with no gene match: 17. CDR3 protein: CATSEPNGIAGSEEQYF. In nucleotides, the CDR3 is TGTGCCACCAGTGAACCTAACGGGATAGCGGGATCGGAAGAGCAGTACTTC.

The chain has TRBV24-1 and TRBJ1-1; D gene unclear. Per the germline V gene, CDR1 is KGHDR and CDR2 is SFDVKD. CDR3 size: 12 residues. The germline V and J ends were trimmed by 3 bases and 8 bases, with 9 bases remaining between them. This chain's CDR3 is CATSDPTDEAFF. The CDR3 bases are TGTGCCACCAGTGATCCCACAGACGAAGCTTTCTTT.

Only a few counts were recorded for this clonotype. The chain couples TRBV7-9 to TRBJ2-7; D may be TRBD1 or TRBD2 (6 bases each). Germline V gene sequence: CDR1 SEHNR, CDR2 FQNEAQ (reference sequence). This CDR3 spans 14 amino acids. The V and J ends lost 5 bases and 5 bases respectively, with 16 bases between them. CDR3 coding DNA: TGTGCCAGCAGCCTTTGGACGGGGGCCGACGAGCAGTACTTC. Its translation is CASSLWTGADEQYF.

The rearrangement links TRBV7-8 to TRBJ2-2; D is tentatively TRBD1 or TRBD2 (5 bases each). The CDR3 length is 16 residues. V was clipped by 9 bases and J by 6 bases, with 23 bases between them. From germline, CDR1 is SGHVS and CDR2 FQNEAQ. The CDR3 loop reads CARTSGDFRDPGELFF. The CDR3, as DNA: TGTGCCAGAACCTCCGGGGATTTCCGGGACCCCGGGGAGCTGTTTTTT.

J is TRBJ2-5 and V is TRBV12-3 or TRBV12-4; 9 nucleotides align to TRBD1. The CDR3 has 15 residues. The ends lost 5 bases at V and 5 bases at J; junction bases unmatched: 9. The CDR3 spells CASSAPTGGGETQYF. The CDR3 nucleotides are TGTGCCAGCAGTGCCCCCACAGGGGGCGGTGAGACCCAGTACTTC.

This clonotype was recorded only once. The chain is built from TRBV25-1 and TRBJ1-6, with 9 bases fitting TRBD1. The CDR3 contains 15 residues. V lost 5 bases and J lost 10; bases outside the gene matches: 9. Per the germline V gene, CDR1 is MGHDK and CDR2 is SYGVNS. CDR3 sequence reads: CASSLYGTGYSPLHF. CDR3 coding DNA: TGTGCCAGCAGTCTCTATGGGACAGGGTACTCACCCCTCCACTTT.

This clonotype was counted at least ten times. V gene TRBV24-1 combines with J gene TRBJ1-5, with 7 bases aligning to TRBD1. CDR3 length: 14 residues. Germline values: CDR1 KGHDR, CDR2 SFDVKD. V was clipped by 3 bases and J by 2 bases; unmatched bases: 0. The CDR3: CATSDDRGNQPQHF. Here the CDR3 DNA reads TGTGCCACCAGTGATGACAGGGGCAATCAGCCCCAGCATTTT.

The chain recombines TRBV25-1 with TRBJ2-5; D unresolved. Per the germline V gene, CDR1 is MGHDK and CDR2 is SYGVNS. The length of the CDR3 is 14 residues. With 1 base removed from V and 0 bases from J, the gap between germline ends came to 6 bases. CDR3 bases: TGTGCCAGCAGTGAATTTTCGTACCAAGAGACCCAGTACTTC. Amino acids: CASSEFSYQETQYF. Full variable domain (outside the CDR3, taken from reference TRBV25-1 and TRBJ2-5): EADIYQTPRYLVIGTGKKITLECSQTMGHDKMYWYQQDPGMELHLIHYSYGVNSTEKGDLSSESTVSRIRTEHFPLTLESARPSHTSQYLCASSEFSYQETQYFGPGTRLLVL.